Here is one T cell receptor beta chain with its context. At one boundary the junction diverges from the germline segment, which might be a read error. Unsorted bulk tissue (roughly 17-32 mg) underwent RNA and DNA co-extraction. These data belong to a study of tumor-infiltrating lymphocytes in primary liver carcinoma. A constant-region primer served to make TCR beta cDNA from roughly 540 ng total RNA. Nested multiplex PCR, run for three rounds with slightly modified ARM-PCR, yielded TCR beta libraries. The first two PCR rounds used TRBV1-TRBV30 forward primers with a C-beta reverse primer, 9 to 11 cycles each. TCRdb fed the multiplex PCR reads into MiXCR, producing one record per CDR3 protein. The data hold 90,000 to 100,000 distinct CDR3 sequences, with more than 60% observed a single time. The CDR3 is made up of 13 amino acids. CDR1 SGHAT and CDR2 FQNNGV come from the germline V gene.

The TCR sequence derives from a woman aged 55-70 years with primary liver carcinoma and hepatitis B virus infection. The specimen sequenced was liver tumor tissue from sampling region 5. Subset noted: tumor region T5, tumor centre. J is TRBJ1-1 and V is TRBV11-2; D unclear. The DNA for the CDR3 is TGTGCCAGCAGCATGATAACGAACACTGGAGCTTTCTTT. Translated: CASSMITNTGAFF.